These 20 T cell receptor beta chains were all obtained from the same sample, sequenced in a study of T-cell memory formation after mild COVID-19. MiXCR, applied by TCRdb to the 5' RACE reads, yields one record per CDR3 protein. Found here are some 120,000 distinct CDR3 sequences, roughly 6% of them singletons; the top ten hold 2% to 2.5%. Sequenced input: PBMCs or a T cell subset sorted from them (not recorded which). The receptors come from an adult woman who had mild COVID-19 (a few samples of this study predate the infection). Cell type and time point are not known.

This clonotype was seen only a few times. The J gene is TRBJ2-3, the V gene TRBV5-1; 7 nucleotides line up with TRBD2. With V trimmed by 9 bases and J by 2 bases, 9 bases remained unmatched. This CDR3 comprises 14 residues. CDR1 SGHRS and CDR2 YFSETQ come from the germline V gene. DNA for the CDR3: TGCGCCACTCGGACTAGTTCATCCACAGATACGCAGTATTTT. Translation: CATRTSSSTDTQYF.

The gene calls are TRBV5-5 and TRBJ2-3; 8 positions match TRBD2. Per germline, CDR1 SGHKS and CDR2 YYEKEE (reference sequence). J was trimmed by 3 bases and V by 4 bases; bases with no gene match: 7. This CDR3 contains 15 residues. CDR3 DNA: TGTGCCAGCAGCCCGGACGGACTAGCAACAGATACGCAGTATTTT. Translating it yields CASSPDGLATDTQYF.

This clonotype has at least ten counts. The gene calls are TRBV24-1 and TRBJ2-3; D is perhaps TRBD2 (5 bases). Germline loops: CDR1 KGHDR, CDR2 SFDVKD. The length of the CDR3 is 12 residues. The V end was cut by 7 bases, the J end by 2 bases, with 6 bases between. The CDR3 coding sequence is TGTGCCACCAGCGGGGACACAGATACGCAGTATTTT. It encodes CATSGDTDTQYF.

This clonotype was picked up many times. The rearrangement joins TRBV7-3 to TRBJ1-6, with 7 positions matching TRBD1. The CDR3 spans 13 residues. The ends lost 4 bases at V and 13 bases at J; junction bases unmatched: 7. The germline V gene encodes CDR1 SGHTA and CDR2 FQGTGA. The CDR3 spells CASSSRQGRPLHF. In DNA form, the CDR3 reads TGTGCCAGCAGCTCACGACAGGGTCGTCCCCTCCACTTT.

This clonotype was counted a few times. This chain's CDR3 is CATSDSGTSGGMNEQFF. The CDR3, as DNA: TGTGCCACCAGTGATTCTGGGACTAGCGGGGGTATGAATGAGCAGTTCTTC. This chain joins TRBV24-1 and TRBJ2-1; TRBD2 aligns across 14 bases. This CDR3 is built from 17 residues. Germline V lookup: CDR1 KGHDR, CDR2 SFDVKD. The trim removed 2 bases at V and 7 bases at J, leaving 6 bases unmatched.

This chain connects TRBV18 to TRBJ2-5; D not resolved. Germline V gives CDR1 KGHSH, CDR2 LQKENI. Deletions cut 6 bases from V and 2 bases from J, with 16 bases between. The CDR3 extends over 15 amino acids. This chain's CDR3 is CASSPKRRLQETQYF. CDR3 in DNA: TGTGCCAGCTCCCCCAAGCGCAGGTTACAAGAGACCCAGTACTTC.

This clonotype occurred many times. This chain connects TRBV5-1 to TRBJ2-3, with 7 bases matching TRBD2. Per germline, CDR1 SGHRS and CDR2 YFSETQ. J gave up 1 base and V 4 bases, and 9 bases lay outside the gene matches. This CDR3 has 16 residues. CDR3 in amino acids: CASSPGLISGTDTQYF. DNA for the CDR3: TGCGCCAGCAGCCCGGGACTAATTTCTGGCACAGATACGCAGTATTTT.

Ten or more counts support this clonotype. This chain links TRBV4-3 with TRBJ1-1; D gene uncertain. Trimming pared 0 bases from V and 2 bases from J, leaving 10 bases between. Germline loops: CDR1 LGHNA, CDR2 YSLEER. The CDR3 consists of 15 residues. The CDR3 sequence: CASSQDPARNTEAFF. The DNA of the CDR3 is TGCGCCAGCAGCCAAGATCCGGCGAGAAACACTGAAGCTTTCTTT.

This clonotype was found many times. The V and J genes are TRBV12-3 or TRBV12-4 and TRBJ1-5; possibly TRBD1 for D (5 bases). V was cut by 1 base and J by 10 bases, with 11 bases left in between. The CDR3 is made up of 13 amino acids. CDR3 nucleotides: TGTGCCAGCAGTTTAGGCAGGGAGGGTCCCCAGCATTTT. It specifies CASSLGREGPQHF.

This clonotype was detected a few times. CDR3 sequence: CSVAAGLRNTEAFF. Written as DNA, the CDR3 is TGCAGCGTGGCGGCCGGTTTGAGGAACACTGAAGCTTTCTTT. This chain uses TRBV29-1 with TRBJ1-1, with D unclear. CDR1 is SQVTM, CDR2 ANQGSEA, per germline. CDR3 length equals 14 residues. V gave up 6 bases and J gave up 1 base, with 15 bases separating them.

There are a few counts of this clonotype. The chain combines TRBV7-2 with TRBJ1-5; D may be TRBD1 (5 bases). The germline V gene has CDR1 SGHTA and CDR2 FQGNSA. The V end lost 0 bases, the J end lost 0 bases, and 12 bases lay between the germline ends. The CDR3 has 17 amino acids. For the CDR3, the DNA is TGTGCCAGCAGCTTAGCATCCTACGGGGGTAGCAATCAGCCCCAGCATTTT. As protein: CASSLASYGGSNQPQHF.

The gene calls are TRBV10-3 and TRBJ2-2; D might be TRBD1 or TRBD2, each matching 5 bases. Germline lookup yields CDR1 ENHRY and CDR2 SYGVKD. The V and J ends lost 10 bases and 5 bases respectively, with 17 bases between them. This CDR3 region has 14 residues. The CDR3 sequence: CATLGPPGTGELFF. CDR3 coding DNA: TGTGCCACGTTGGGACCCCCTGGGACCGGGGAGCTGTTTTTT.

The sample holds many counts of this clonotype. In DNA form, the CDR3 reads TGTGCCAGCAGCCCCCGGACTAGCGGGAGTAACGGTGAGCAGTTCTTC. Translated: CASSPRTSGSNGEQFF. The rearrangement uses TRBV9 and TRBJ2-1; 13 bases map to TRBD2. The J segment lost 9 bases and the V segment lost 4 bases, leaving 10 bases of the junction unmatched. CDR3 length: 16 amino acids. CDR1 and CDR2 (germline): SGDLS, YYNGEE.

This clonotype was observed at least ten times. The chain joins TRBV5-1 to TRBJ2-3; D possibly uses TRBD1 or TRBD2 (5 bases each). This CDR3 contains 13 residues. Germline V gene sequence: CDR1 SGHRS, CDR2 YFSETQ. The V and J ends lost 7 bases and 3 bases respectively, with 12 bases between them. The CDR3 is CASGEGWTDTQYF. DNA for the CDR3: TGCGCCAGCGGAGAGGGGTGGACAGATACGCAGTATTTT.

This clonotype was detected a few times. The V and J genes are TRBV5-1 and TRBJ1-5, with a tentative D call TRBD1 (6 bases). V lost 5 bases to trimming and J lost 3 bases, with 9 bases between them. In germline, CDR1 is SGHRS, CDR2 YFSETQ. CDR3 length: 13 residues. CDR3 loop: CASRMGANQPQHF. CDR3 coding DNA: TGCGCCAGCAGAATGGGGGCCAATCAGCCCCAGCATTTT.

In this sample, this clonotype turned up many times. The V gene is TRBV6-6, the J gene TRBJ1-1; the D gene is possibly TRBD1 (5 bases). Trimming took off 5 bases at V and 10 bases at J, with 20 bases between the two ends. The CDR3 is made up of 14 amino acids. Germline V CDR1 and CDR2: MNHNY, SVGAGI (reference sequence). This CDR3 is CASSPGTERSGAFF. The CDR3 coding sequence is TGTGCCAGCAGTCCCGGGACGGAAAGGTCCGGAGCTTTCTTT.

The V gene is TRBV2, the J gene TRBJ2-1, with 7 bases matching TRBD1. The junction had 10 bases not matched to a gene; V was cut back by 4 bases and J by 7 bases. The CDR3 is made up of 15 amino acids. The germline gives CDR1 SNHLY, CDR2 FYNNEI. The CDR3 is CASSVEQGISNEQFF. Written as DNA, the CDR3 is TGTGCCAGCAGTGTTGAACAGGGGATCAGTAATGAGCAGTTCTTC.

This clonotype was found a few times. The CDR3, as DNA: TGTGCCAGCAGCTTGGGGACACTCGGAAACACCATATATTTT. Translation gives CASSLGTLGNTIYF. The chain links TRBV5-6 to TRBJ1-3; D is perhaps TRBD1 (5 bases). The CDR3 contains 14 residues. With 0 bases removed from V and 4 bases from J, the gap between germline ends came to 8 bases. Germline CDR1 reads SGHDT; CDR2 reads YYEEEE.

This clonotype was recorded at least ten times. The chain recombines TRBV20-1 with TRBJ2-3; 7 bases fit TRBD2. V was clipped by 5 bases and J by 2 bases; unmatched bases: 7. CDR1 and CDR2 (germline): DFQATT, SNEGSKA (reference sequence). This CDR3 has 14 residues. The CDR3 here is CSAFLADPTDTQYF. The CDR3 DNA sequence: TGCAGTGCTTTTCTAGCGGACCCCACAGATACGCAGTATTTT.

This clonotype occurred many times. The V call is TRBV5-1, the J call TRBJ1-6; 7 positions match TRBD1. The germline gives CDR1 SGHRS, CDR2 YFSETQ. V was clipped by 2 bases and J by 5 bases; unmatched bases: 16. This CDR3 has 19 amino acids. The CDR3 loop is CASSFHDRVNPTNNSPLHF. The CDR3 DNA is TGCGCCAGCAGCTTCCACGACAGGGTAAACCCAACGAATAATTCACCCCTCCACTTT.